This T cell receptor (beta chain) was identified during a study of T cells in Graves' hyperthyroidism and ophthalmopathy. This clonotype was counted a few times. Its antigen is still unknown. Study-level results: Progression to ophthalmopathy was predicted a median of roughly seven months early. Expanded thyroid clonotypes (above 0.001) were mostly also found in blood.

The germline V gene has CDR1 MGHRA and CDR2 YSYEKL. This CDR3 region has 15 residues. Trimming took off 3 bases at V and 1 base at J, with 10 bases between the two ends. Authors of the study amplified TCR beta CDR3 regions from RNA transcripts. During a first-round RT-PCR of the TCR CDR3, the HTBI primer set was used. TCRdb ran MiXCR on the multiplex PCR reads and lists one entry per CDR3 protein. This sample carries more than 550,000 distinct CDR3 sequences, around 15% of them seen once, and the ten largest clones take around 16%. Specimen: blood. The sequence came from a man over 45 with Graves' hyperthyroidism. This chain links TRBV4-1 with TRBJ1-5; weak D call: TRBD1 (6 bases). CDR3 DNA sequence: TGCGCCAGCAGCCAGACAGGTATCAGCAATCAGCCCCAGCATTTT. Amino acid sequence: CASSQTGISNQPQHF.